The next 20 T cell receptor beta chains were all read from a single sample in a study of OX40 agonist ivuxolimab in advanced cancers. Sequenced by immunoSEQ multiplex PCR; TCRdb stores in-frame clones only, minus some. This table holds about 58,000 clones, over 70% found once. Sample: CD4+ or CD8+ T cells sorted from blood, taken in a trial of the OX40 agonist ivuxolimab. These receptors were taken from an adult with an advanced solid tumor such as melanoma, head and neck, liver or kidney cancer.

This clone has only a few counts. This chain joins TRBV6-1 and TRBJ2-1, with 9 nucleotides matching TRBD2. The CDR3 consists of 15 residues. Looked up from germline, CDR1 is MNHNS and CDR2 is SASEGT. V shed 4 bases and J 4 bases; nucleotides not matched to a gene: 5. The CDR3 region has the DNA TGTGCCAGCAGTGTGGCACTAGCGGGTTACAATGAGCAGTTCTTC. Translated: CASSVALAGYNEQFF.

CDR3 nucleotide sequence: TGTGCCAGCAGCTTAGATATGAGCCAAGAACGGTTCTTC. It specifies CASSLDMSQERFF. The chain links TRBV11-2 to TRBJ2-1; no reliable D call. Trimming took 0 bases from V and 15 from J, leaving 15 bases between them. The CDR3 consists of 13 residues. Germline CDR1 is SGHAT and CDR2 is FQNNGV. The full variable domain, with the rest looked up from reference TRBV11-2 and TRBJ2-1, is EAGVAQSPRYKIIEKRQSVAFWCNPISGHATLYWYQQILGQGPKLLIQFQNNGVVDDSQLPKDRFSAERLKGVDSTLKIQPAKLEDSAVYLCASSLDMSQERFFGPGTRLTVL.

This chain joins TRBV5-1 and TRBJ2-7, with TRBD1 matching 8 bases. V lost 3 bases, J lost 2 bases, and 7 bases stayed unmatched. Germline V gene data show CDR1 as SGHRS and CDR2 as YFSETQ. The CDR3 has 15 amino acids. In DNA, the CDR3 is TGCGCCAGCAGCTCCTTTCAGGGGGCCCCCTACGAGCAGTACTTC. This translates into CASSSFQGAPYEQYF.

V usage is TRBV25-1 and J usage is TRBJ2-1, with TRBD2 matching 10 bases. V gave up 3 bases and J gave up 6 bases; unmatched junction bases: 5. Germline CDR1 and CDR2: MGHDK and SYGVNS. This CDR3 contains 15 residues. The CDR3 loop reads CASSDLSGRVNEQFF. The CDR3 coding sequence is TGTGCCAGCAGTGATCTCAGCGGGAGGGTCAATGAGCAGTTCTTC.

As regards this clone: This sample also contains other DNA sequences that code for the same CDR3. The DNA of the CDR3 is TGTGCCAGCCACCGGGACATAAGAGAAACCCAGTACTTC. Amino acids: CASHRDIRETQYF. The rearrangement uses TRBV6-6 and TRBJ2-5; possibly TRBD1 for D (6 bases). The germline gives CDR1 MNHNY, CDR2 SVGAGI (reference sequence). V dropped 8 bases and J dropped 8 bases, with 18 bases sitting between them. This CDR3 is built from 13 residues.

J is TRBJ2-7 and V is TRBV2; D is possibly TRBD1 or TRBD2 (6 bases each). The CDR3 loop spans 14 amino acids. Trimming took 2 bases from V and 3 from J, leaving 11 bases between them. Germline CDR1 is SNHLY and CDR2 is FYNNEI. The CDR3: CASSESGAHYEQYF. In DNA, the CDR3 is TGTGCCAGCAGTGAATCGGGGGCTCACTACGAGCAGTACTTC.

This chain uses TRBV29-1 with TRBJ2-3; D not resolved. V dropped 3 bases and J dropped 1 base, with 8 bases sitting between them. The V gene's germline CDR1 is SQVTM and CDR2 ANQGSEA. The CDR3 contains 13 residues. The CDR3 is CSVDAGRTDTQYF. For the CDR3, the DNA is TGCAGCGTTGATGCAGGCCGCACAGATACGCAGTATTTT.

The chain joins TRBV19 to TRBJ2-1; 9 bases agree with TRBD2. Per germline, CDR1 LNHDA and CDR2 SQIVND (reference sequence). V shed 0 bases, J shed 1 base, and the junction held 13 bases outside the gene matches. This CDR3 is 20 amino acids long. CDR3 loop: CASSIDTRILAGRSYNEQFF. CDR3 in DNA: TGTGCCAGTAGTATAGACACTCGAATCCTAGCGGGGAGGTCCTACAATGAGCAGTTCTTC.

In the case of this clone: The sample holds other DNA sequences that translate to the same CDR3. The V and J genes are TRBV7-3 and TRBJ1-5; D remains ambiguous. The length of the CDR3 is 13 residues. Germline-derived CDR1 and CDR2 are SGHTA and FQGTGA. V shed 0 bases and J shed 4 bases, with 4 bases lying between them. CDR3 in DNA: TGTGCCAGCAGCTTAACCGGGAATCAGCCCCAGCATTTT. It codes for CASSLTGNQPQHF.

This clone showed up just a few times. This sequence joins TRBV19 and TRBJ2-3, with 7 bases lining up with TRBD1. In germline, CDR1 is LNHDA, CDR2 SQIVND (reference sequence). CDR3 length equals 15 residues. Trimming cost V 7 bases and J 3 bases; bases outside gene matches: 10. CDR3 DNA sequence: TGTGCCAGTACTAGGGGGCAGGGGAATACAGATACGCAGTATTTT. Translation gives CASTRGQGNTDTQYF.

The V gene is TRBV28, the J gene TRBJ1-5; 9 nucleotides line up with TRBD1. The CDR3 contains 15 residues. The germline V gene has CDR1 MDHEN and CDR2 SYDVKM. Germline trimming cut 5 bases from V and 5 bases from J; bases unmatched to any gene: 7. The CDR3 bases are TGTGCCAGCAGTGCCTCCGGACAGGGGTATCAGCCCCAGCATTTT. It yields the protein CASSASGQGYQPQHF.

A few counts support this clone. This chain links TRBV6-1 with TRBJ1-5; 9 bases are a match to TRBD1. CDR3 length: 15 residues. Germline CDR1 is MNHNS and CDR2 is SASEGT. With V trimmed by 6 bases and J by 11 bases, 14 bases remained unmatched. The CDR3 bases are TGTGCCAGCAGCCACGGCACAGGGGGCAAGAAGGCCCAGCATTTT. Amino acids: CASSHGTGGKKAQHF.

This clone was counted only a few times. The chain combines TRBV5-1 with TRBJ1-4; D ambiguous. Germline V gene data show CDR1 as SGHRS and CDR2 as YFSETQ. This CDR3 region has 14 residues. V was clipped by 1 base and J by 4 bases, with 8 bases between them. The chain's CDR3 is CASSLRRSNEKLFF. The DNA of the CDR3 is TGCGCCAGCAGCTTGCGCAGGAGTAATGAAAAACTGTTTTTT.

V usage is TRBV9 and J usage is TRBJ2-4, with 12 positions matching TRBD2. The CDR3 extends over 20 amino acids. Germline V lookup: CDR1 SGDLS, CDR2 YYNGEE. V lost 3 bases, J lost 0 bases, and 13 bases stayed unmatched. CDR3 bases: TGTGCCAGCAGCGCCCAACCAGGACTAGCGGGATTCGGAGCCAAAAACATTCAGTACTTC. As protein: CASSAQPGLAGFGAKNIQYF.

V and J are TRBV2 and TRBJ2-7; TRBD2 aligns across 9 bases. The CDR3 covers 14 residues. V gave up 7 bases and J gave up 0 bases; unmatched junction bases: 4. Germline V gene lookup returns CDR1 SNHLY and CDR2 FYNNEI. The CDR3, as DNA: TGTGCCAGCACCCCGACTAGCGGCTCCTACGAGCAGTACTTC. Translation gives CASTPTSGSYEQYF.

This chain uses TRBV25-1 with TRBJ1-4, with no clear D. CDR3 length: 14 amino acids. CDR1 is MGHDK and CDR2 is SYGVNS in the germline V gene. The V end was cut by 6 bases, the J end by 0 bases, with 8 bases between. As DNA, the CDR3 is TGTGCCAGCAGCCACCAAGCAACTAATGAAAAACTGTTTTTT. Translation: CASSHQATNEKLFF. Looking up the rest from reference TRBV25-1 and TRBJ1-4 gives the full variable domain: EADIYQTPRYLVIGTGKKITLECSQTMGHDKMYWYQQDPGMELHLIHYSYGVNSTEKGDLSSESTVSRIRTEHFPLTLESARPSHTSQYLCASSHQATNEKLFFGSGTQLSVL.

This chain connects TRBV6-1 to TRBJ1-5; no definite D call. V was trimmed by 3 bases and J by 5 bases, leaving 8 bases between them. The CDR3 runs to 13 residues. Germline loops: CDR1 MNHNS, CDR2 SASEGT. The CDR3 DNA is TGTGCCAGCAGTGAGGGCTGGTATCAGCCCCAGCATTTT. Its translation: CASSEGWYQPQHF.

V and J are TRBV2 and TRBJ2-7; possible D gene TRBD1, 5 bases. Deletions cut 3 bases from V and 6 bases from J, with 12 bases between. This CDR3 has 13 residues. The V gene's germline CDR1 is SNHLY and CDR2 FYNNEI. The CDR3 loop reads CASSDGQGIEQYF. The CDR3 DNA is TGTGCCAGCAGTGACGGTCAGGGAATCGAGCAGTACTTC.

The table lists this clone with a count of one. The rearrangement links TRBV7-2 to TRBJ1-4; possibly TRBD1 for D (5 bases). V lost 5 bases, J lost 7 bases, and 14 bases lay in between. Per germline, CDR1 SGHTA and CDR2 FQGNSA. This CDR3 region has 14 residues. The CDR3 nucleotides read TGTGCCAGCAGCCCCGGGACGAGGACTGAAAAACTGTTTTTT. Translation: CASSPGTRTEKLFF.

The DNA of the CDR3 is TGTGCCAGCAGCCTGGGGCCGGCGGAGACCCAGTACTTC. Protein sequence: CASSLGPAETQYF. The chain uses TRBV11-3 and TRBJ2-5; possibly TRBD1 for D (5 bases). V dropped 5 bases and J dropped 5 bases, with 12 bases sitting between them. Per the germline V gene, CDR1 is SGHNT and CDR2 is YENEEA. The CDR3 is made up of 13 amino acids.